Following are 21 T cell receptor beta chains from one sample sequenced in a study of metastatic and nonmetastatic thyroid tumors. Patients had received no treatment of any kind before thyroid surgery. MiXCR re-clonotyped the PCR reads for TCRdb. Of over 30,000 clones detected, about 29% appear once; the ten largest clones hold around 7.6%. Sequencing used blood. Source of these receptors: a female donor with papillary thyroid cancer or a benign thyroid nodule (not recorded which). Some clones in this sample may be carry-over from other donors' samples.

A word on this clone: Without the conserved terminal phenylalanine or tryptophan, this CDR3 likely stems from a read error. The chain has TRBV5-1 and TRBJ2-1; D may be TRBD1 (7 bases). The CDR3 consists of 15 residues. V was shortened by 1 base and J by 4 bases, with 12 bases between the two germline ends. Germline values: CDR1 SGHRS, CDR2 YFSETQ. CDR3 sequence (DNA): TGCGCCAGCAGCTTGTGCGGGACAGCATACAATGAGCAGTTCTGC. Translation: CASSLCGTAYNEQFC.

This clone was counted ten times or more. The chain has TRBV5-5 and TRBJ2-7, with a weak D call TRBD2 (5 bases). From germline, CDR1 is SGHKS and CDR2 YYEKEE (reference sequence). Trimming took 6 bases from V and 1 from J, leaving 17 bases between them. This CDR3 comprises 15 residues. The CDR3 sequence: CASIALITGSYEQYF. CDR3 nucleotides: TGTGCCAGCATCGCCCTAATTACGGGGTCCTACGAGCAGTACTTC.

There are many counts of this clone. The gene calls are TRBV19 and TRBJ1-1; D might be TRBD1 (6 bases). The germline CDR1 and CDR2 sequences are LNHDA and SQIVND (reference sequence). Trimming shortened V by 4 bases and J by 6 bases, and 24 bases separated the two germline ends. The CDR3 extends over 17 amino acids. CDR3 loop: CASSSQWGQGEVPEAFF. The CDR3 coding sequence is TGTGCCAGTAGTAGTCAGTGGGGGCAGGGCGAGGTTCCTGAAGCTTTCTTT. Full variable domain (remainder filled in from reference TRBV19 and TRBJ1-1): DGGITQSPKYLFRKEGQNVTLSCEQNLNHDAMYWYRQDPGQGLRLIYYSQIVNDFQKGDIAEGYSVSREKKESFPLTVTSAQKNPTAFYLCASSSQWGQGEVPEAFFGQGTRLTVV.

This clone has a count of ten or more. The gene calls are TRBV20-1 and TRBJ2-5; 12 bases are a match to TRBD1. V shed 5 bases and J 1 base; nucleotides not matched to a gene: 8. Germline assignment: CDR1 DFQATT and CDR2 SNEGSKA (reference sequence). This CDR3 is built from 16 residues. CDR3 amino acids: CSAFAGTGGTQETQYF. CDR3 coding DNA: TGCAGTGCTTTCGCCGGGACAGGGGGCACCCAAGAGACCCAGTACTTC.

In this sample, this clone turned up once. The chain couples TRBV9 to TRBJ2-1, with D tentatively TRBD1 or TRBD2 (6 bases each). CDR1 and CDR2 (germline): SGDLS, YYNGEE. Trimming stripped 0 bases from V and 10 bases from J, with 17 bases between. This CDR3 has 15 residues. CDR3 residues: CASSVAIWGAMEQFF. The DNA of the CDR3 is TGTGCCAGCAGCGTAGCTATCTGGGGGGCCATGGAGCAGTTCTTC.

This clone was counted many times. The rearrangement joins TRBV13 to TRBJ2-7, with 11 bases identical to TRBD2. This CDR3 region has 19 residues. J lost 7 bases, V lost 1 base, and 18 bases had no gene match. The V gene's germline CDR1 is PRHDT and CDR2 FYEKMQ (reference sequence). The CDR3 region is CASSLVSGQISSGRKEQYF. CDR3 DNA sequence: TGTGCCAGCAGCTTAGTCTCCGGACAGATCTCTAGCGGGAGGAAAGAGCAGTACTTC.

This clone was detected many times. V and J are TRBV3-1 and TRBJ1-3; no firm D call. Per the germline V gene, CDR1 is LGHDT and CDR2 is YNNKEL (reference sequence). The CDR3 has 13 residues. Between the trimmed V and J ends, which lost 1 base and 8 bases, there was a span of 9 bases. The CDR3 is CASSQGYVDTIYF. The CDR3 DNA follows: TGTGCCAGCAGCCAAGGTTACGTAGACACCATATATTTT.

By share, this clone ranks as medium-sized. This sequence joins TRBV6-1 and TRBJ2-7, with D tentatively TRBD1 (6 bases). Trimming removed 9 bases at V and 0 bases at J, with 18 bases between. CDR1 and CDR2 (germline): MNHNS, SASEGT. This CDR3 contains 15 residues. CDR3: CASQGTLTFSYEQYF. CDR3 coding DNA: TGTGCCAGTCAGGGGACACTCACCTTCTCCTACGAGCAGTACTTC.

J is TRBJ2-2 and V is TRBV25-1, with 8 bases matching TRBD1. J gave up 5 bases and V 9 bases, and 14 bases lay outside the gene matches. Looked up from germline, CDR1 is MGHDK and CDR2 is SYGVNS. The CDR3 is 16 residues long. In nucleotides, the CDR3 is TGTGCCAGTAGGGACCTCGGACAGGGTGAAACCGGGGAGCTGTTTTTT. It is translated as CASRDLGQGETGELFF. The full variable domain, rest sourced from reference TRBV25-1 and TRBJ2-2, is EADIYQTPRYLVIGTGKKITLECSQTMGHDKMYWYQQDPGMELHLIHYSYGVNSTEKGDLSSESTVSRIRTEHFPLTLESARPSHTSQYLCASRDLGQGETGELFFGEGSRLTVL.

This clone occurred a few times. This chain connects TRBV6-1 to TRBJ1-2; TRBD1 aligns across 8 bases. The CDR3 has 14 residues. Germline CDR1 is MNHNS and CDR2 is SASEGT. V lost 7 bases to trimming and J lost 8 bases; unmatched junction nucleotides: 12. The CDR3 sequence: CASIPGQGARGYTF. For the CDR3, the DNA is TGTGCCAGCATTCCCGGACAGGGTGCTAGAGGCTACACCTTC.

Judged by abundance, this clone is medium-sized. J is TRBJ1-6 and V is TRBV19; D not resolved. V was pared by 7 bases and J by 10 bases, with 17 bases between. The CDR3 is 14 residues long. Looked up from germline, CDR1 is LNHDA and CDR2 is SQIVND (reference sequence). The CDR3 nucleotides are TGTGCCAGTACCATAGCCGGGCCCGGATCACCCCTCCACTTT. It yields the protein CASTIAGPGSPLHF. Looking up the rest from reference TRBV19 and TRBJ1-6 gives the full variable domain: DGGITQSPKYLFRKEGQNVTLSCEQNLNHDAMYWYRQDPGQGLRLIYYSQIVNDFQKGDIAEGYSVSREKKESFPLTVTSAQKNPTAFYLCASTIAGPGSPLHFGNGTRLTVT.

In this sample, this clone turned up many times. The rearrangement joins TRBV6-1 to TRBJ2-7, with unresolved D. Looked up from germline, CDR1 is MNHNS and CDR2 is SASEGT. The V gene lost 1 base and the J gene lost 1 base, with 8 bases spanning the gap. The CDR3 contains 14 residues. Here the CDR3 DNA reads TGTGCCAGCAGTGAAGGGACCGTTTCCTACGAGCAGTACTTC. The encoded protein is CASSEGTVSYEQYF.

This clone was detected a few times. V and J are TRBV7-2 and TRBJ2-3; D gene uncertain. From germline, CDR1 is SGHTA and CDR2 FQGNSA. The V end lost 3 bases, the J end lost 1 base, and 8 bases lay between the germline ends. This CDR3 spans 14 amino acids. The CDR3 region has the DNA TGTGCCAGCAGCTTCAGCGAGGGCACAGATACGCAGTATTTT. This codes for CASSFSEGTDTQYF. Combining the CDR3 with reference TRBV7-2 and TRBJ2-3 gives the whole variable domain GAGVSQSPSNKVTEKGKDVELRCDPISGHTALYWYRQSLGQGLEFLIYFQGNSAPDKSGLPSDRFSAERTGGSVSTLTIQRTQQEDSAVYLCASSFSEGTDTQYFGPGTRLTVL.

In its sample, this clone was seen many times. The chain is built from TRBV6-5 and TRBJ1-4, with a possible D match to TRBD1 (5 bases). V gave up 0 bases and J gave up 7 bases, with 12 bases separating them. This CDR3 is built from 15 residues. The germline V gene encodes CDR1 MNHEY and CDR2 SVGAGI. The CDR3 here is CASSYSGGGSEKLFF. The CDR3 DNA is TGTGCCAGCAGTTACTCGGGGGGGGGATCTGAAAAACTGTTTTTT.

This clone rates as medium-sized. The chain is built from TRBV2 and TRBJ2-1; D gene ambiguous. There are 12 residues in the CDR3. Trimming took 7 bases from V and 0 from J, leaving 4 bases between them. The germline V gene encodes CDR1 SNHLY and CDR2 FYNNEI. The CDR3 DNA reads TGTGCCAGCAAACCCTCCTACAATGAGCAGTTCTTC. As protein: CASKPSYNEQFF.

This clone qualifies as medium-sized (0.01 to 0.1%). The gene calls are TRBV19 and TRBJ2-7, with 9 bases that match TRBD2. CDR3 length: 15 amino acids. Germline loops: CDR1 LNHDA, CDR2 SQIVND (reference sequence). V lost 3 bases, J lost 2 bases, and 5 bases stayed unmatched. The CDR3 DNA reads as TGTGCCAGTAGTATGGGCGGGAGGGCGACCTACGAGCAGTACTTC. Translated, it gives CASSMGGRATYEQYF.

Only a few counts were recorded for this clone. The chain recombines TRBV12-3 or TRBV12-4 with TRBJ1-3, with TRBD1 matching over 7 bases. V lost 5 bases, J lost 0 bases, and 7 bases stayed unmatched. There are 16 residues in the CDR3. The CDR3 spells CASSTRQGLSGNTIYF. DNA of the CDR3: TGTGCCAGCAGTACAAGACAGGGCCTCTCTGGAAACACCATATATTTT.

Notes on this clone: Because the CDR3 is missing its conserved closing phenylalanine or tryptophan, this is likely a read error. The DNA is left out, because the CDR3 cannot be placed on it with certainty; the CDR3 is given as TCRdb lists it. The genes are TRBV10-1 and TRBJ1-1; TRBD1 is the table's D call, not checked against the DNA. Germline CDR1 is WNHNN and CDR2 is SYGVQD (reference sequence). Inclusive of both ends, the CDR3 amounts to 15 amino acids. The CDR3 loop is CASPQGIWIETEDFC.

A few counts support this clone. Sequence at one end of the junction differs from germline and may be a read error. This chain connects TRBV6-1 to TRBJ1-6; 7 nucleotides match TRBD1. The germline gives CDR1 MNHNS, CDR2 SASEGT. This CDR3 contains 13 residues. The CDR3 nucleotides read TGTGCCGGCAGGGGGGCTACAAATTCACCCCTCCACTTT. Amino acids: CAGRGATNSPLHF.

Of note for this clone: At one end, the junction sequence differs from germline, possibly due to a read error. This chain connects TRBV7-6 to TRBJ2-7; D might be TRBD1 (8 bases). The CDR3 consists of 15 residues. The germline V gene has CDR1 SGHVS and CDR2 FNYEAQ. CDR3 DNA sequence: TGTGCCAGGAGCTTAGCGGGCCAGGGGGCGGAAGAGCAGTACTTC. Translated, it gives CARSLAGQGAEEQYF.

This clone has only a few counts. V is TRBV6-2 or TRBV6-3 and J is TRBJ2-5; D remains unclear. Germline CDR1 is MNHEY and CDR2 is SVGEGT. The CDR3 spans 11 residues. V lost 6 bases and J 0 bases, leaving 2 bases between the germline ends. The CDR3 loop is CASSYQETQYF. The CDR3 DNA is TGTGCCAGCAGCTACCAAGAGACCCAGTACTTC.